This TCR beta chain stems from a study of blood T cell repertoires in COVID-19. The wider study: Acute and convalescent COVID-19 specimens originated in the United States, Italy and Spain. PBMCs, B-cell-depleted T cells, or T cells provided the cDNA or gDNA that made up the material.

CDR1 is SGHAT and CDR2 is FQNNGV in the germline V gene. Germline trimming cut 0 bases from V and 12 bases from J; bases unmatched to any gene: 11. The CDR3 has 15 residues. Study processing details: Reference gene primer amplification in the assay estimated nucleated cell counts. Generated by immunoSEQ multiplex PCR, the TCRdb table keeps only in-frame clones and is missing some. The V and J calls and clone size come from that table; D and trimming were worked out from the DNA. The sample lists some 400,000 clones, around nine tenths occurring once. The V and J genes are TRBV11-2 and TRBJ1-1; 9 bases fit TRBD1. Sequences were obtained from peripheral blood. The sequence was collected from a human donor in a cohort sampled during active COVID-19. The CDR3 coding sequence is TGTGCCAGCAGCTTAGATCGGGGACAGGGAGATAGGACTTTCTTT. Translating it yields CASSLDRGQGDRTFF. Full variable domain (missing parts from reference TRBV11-2 and TRBJ1-1): EAGVAQSPRYKIIEKRQSVAFWCNPISGHATLYWYQQILGQGPKLLIQFQNNGVVDDSQLPKDRFSAERLKGVDSTLKIQPAKLEDSAVYLCASSLDRGQGDRTFFGQGTRLTVV.